This T cell receptor beta chain was recovered during a study of blood T cell repertoires in COVID-19. The assay was immunoSEQ multiplex PCR, and TCRdb's table has in-frame clones only and misses some. There are approximately 500,000 clones in the sample; 75% to 90% occur only once, and 0.8% to 0.9% lies in the top ten. Patients of the Seattle cohort, enrolled during active infection, were followed longitudinally. Trimming pared 7 bases from V and 0 bases from J, leaving 13 bases between. The CDR3 has 15 residues. Per the germline V gene, CDR1 is SNHLY and CDR2 is FYNNEI. This clonotype was sampled from a man younger than 35 with COVID-19, enrolled during active disease. Source material: peripheral blood. V gene TRBV2 combines with J gene TRBJ1-3; a possible D gene is TRBD1 (6 bases). The CDR3 DNA follows: TGTGCCAGCACCCGGGACACTTCCTCTGGAAACACCATATATTTT. As protein: CASTRDTSSGNTIYF.